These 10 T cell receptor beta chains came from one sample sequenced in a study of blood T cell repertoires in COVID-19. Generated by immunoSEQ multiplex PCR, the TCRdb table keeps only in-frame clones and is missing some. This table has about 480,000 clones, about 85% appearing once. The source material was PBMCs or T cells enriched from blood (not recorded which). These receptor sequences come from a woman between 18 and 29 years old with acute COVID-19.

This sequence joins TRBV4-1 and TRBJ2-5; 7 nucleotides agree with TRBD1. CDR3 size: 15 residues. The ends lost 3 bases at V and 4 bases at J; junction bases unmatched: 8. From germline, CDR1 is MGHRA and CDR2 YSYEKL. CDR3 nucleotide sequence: TGCGCCAGCAGCCAGGACCAGGGGGTCGGAGAGACCCAGTACTTC. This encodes CASSQDQGVGETQYF.

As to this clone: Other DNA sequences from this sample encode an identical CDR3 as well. CDR3 loop: CASSFGYEQYF. Written as DNA, the CDR3 is TGTGCCAGCAGTTTCGGCTACGAGCAGTACTTC. The chain is built from TRBV27 and TRBJ2-7; no clear D gene. The CDR3 spans 11 residues. Trimming pared 3 bases from V and 3 bases from J, leaving 3 bases between. Germline-derived CDR1 and CDR2 are MNHEY and SMNVEV (reference sequence).

CDR3 residues: CASSLEFQGTEAFF. The CDR3 DNA reads TGCGCCAGCAGCTTGGAATTCCAGGGAACTGAAGCTTTCTTT. The chain is built from TRBV5-1 and TRBJ1-1; TRBD1 is a possible D gene (5 bases). Germline assignment: CDR1 SGHRS and CDR2 YFSETQ. Deletions cut 0 bases from V and 5 bases from J, with 11 bases between. This CDR3 comprises 14 residues.

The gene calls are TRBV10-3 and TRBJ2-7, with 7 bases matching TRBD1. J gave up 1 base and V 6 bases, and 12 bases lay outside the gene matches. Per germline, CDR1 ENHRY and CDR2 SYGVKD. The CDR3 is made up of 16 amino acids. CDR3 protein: CAISPREGQISYEQYF. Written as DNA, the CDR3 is TGTGCCATCAGCCCCCGAGAGGGACAGATTTCCTACGAGCAGTACTTC.

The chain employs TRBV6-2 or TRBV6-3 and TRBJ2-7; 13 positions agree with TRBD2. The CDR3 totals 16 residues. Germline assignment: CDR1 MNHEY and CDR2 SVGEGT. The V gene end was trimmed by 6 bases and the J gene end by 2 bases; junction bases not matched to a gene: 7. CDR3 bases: TGTGCCAGCAGCTCCGGGACTAGCGGGACGACCTACGAGCAGTACTTC. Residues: CASSSGTSGTTYEQYF.

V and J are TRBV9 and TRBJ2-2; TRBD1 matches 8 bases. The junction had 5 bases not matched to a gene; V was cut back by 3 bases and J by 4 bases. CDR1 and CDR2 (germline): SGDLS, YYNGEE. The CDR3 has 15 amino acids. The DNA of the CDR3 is TGTGCCAGCAGCGCCCAGGGGGCACGCACCGGGGAGCTGTTTTTT. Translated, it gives CASSAQGARTGELFF.

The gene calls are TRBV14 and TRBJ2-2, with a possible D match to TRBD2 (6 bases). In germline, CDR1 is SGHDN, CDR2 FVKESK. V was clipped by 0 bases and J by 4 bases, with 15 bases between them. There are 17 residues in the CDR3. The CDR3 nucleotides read TGTGCCAGCAGCCAAGATTATTTAAGGGACTCCACCGGGGAGCTGTTTTTT. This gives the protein CASSQDYLRDSTGELFF.

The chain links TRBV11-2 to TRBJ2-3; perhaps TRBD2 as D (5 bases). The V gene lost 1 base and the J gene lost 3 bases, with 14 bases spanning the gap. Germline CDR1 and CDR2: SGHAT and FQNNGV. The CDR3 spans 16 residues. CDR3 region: CASSLGLLVVTDTQYF. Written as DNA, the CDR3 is TGTGCCAGCAGCTTAGGTCTACTAGTGGTGACAGATACGCAGTATTTT. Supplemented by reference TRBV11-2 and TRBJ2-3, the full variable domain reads EAGVAQSPRYKIIEKRQSVAFWCNPISGHATLYWYQQILGQGPKLLIQFQNNGVVDDSQLPKDRFSAERLKGVDSTLKIQPAKLEDSAVYLCASSLGLLVVTDTQYFGPGTRLTVL.

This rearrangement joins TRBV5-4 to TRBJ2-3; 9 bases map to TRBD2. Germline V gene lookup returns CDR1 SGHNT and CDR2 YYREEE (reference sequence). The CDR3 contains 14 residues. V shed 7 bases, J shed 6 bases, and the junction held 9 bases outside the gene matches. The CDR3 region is CASHIASGDDTQYF. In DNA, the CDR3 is TGTGCCAGCCATATAGCTAGCGGGGATGATACGCAGTATTTT.

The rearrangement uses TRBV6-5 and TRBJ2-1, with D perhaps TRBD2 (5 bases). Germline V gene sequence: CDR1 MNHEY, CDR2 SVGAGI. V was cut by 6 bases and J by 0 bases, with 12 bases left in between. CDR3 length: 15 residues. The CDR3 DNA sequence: TGTGCCAGCAGACTAGACGGCAGCTCCTACAATGAGCAGTTCTTC. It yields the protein CASRLDGSSYNEQFF.